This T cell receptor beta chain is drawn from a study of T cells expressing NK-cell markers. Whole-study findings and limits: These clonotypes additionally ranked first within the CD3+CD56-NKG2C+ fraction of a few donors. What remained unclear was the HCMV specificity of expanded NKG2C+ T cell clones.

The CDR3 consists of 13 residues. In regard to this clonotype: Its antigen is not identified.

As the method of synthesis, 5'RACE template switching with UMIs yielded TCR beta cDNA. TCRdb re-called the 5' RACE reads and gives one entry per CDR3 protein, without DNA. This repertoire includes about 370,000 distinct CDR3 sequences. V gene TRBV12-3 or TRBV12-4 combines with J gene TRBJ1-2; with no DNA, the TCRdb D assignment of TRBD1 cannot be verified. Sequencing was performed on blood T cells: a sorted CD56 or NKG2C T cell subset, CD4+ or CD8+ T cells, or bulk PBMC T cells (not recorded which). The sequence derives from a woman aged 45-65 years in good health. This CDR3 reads CASSFNRVHGYTF.